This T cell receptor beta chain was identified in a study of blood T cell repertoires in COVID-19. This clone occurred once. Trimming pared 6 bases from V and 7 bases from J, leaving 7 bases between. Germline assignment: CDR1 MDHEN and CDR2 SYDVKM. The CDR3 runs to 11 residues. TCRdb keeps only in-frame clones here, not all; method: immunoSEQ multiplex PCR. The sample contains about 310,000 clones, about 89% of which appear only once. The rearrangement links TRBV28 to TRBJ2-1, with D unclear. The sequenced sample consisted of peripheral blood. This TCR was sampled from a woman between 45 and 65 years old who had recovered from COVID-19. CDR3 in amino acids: CASSQVNEQFF. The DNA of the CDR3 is TGTGCCAGCAGCCAGGTTAATGAGCAGTTCTTC.